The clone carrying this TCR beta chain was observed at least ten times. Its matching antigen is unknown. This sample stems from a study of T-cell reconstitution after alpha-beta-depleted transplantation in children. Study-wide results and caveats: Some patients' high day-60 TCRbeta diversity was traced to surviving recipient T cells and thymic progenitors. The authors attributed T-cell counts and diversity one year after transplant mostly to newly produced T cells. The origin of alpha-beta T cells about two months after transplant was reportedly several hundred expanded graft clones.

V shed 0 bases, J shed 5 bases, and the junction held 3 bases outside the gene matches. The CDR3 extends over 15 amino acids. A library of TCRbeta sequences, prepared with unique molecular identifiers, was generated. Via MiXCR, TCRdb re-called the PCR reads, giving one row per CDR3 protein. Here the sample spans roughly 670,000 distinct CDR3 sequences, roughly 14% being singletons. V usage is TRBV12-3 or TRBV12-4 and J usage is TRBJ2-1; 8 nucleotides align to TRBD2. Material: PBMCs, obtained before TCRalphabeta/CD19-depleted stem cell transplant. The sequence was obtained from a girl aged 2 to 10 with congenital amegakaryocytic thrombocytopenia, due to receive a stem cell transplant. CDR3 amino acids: CASSLALTSDNEQFF. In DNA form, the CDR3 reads TGTGCCAGCAGTTTAGCGCTGACTAGCGACAATGAGCAGTTCTTC.